The present TCR beta chain was sequenced within a study of blood T cells in healthy people across ages (dated by TCRdb to the mid-2010s). About the investigation overall: In model experiments, template switching captured about one uniquely barcoded TCR beta cDNA molecule for every two T cells. To track age-related changes in TCR beta repertoire diversity, the study relied on deep sequencing normalized with unique cDNA molecular identifiers. Donors were grouped into four age groups: young (average about 15 years), middle-aged (about 38), aged (62) and long-lived (approximately 81). To avoid experimental bias, donors of different ages were spread randomly across the sequencing lanes. The study analyzed two additional independent replicas of 1 million unique cDNA reads from the same blood draw for two donors, one aged 18 to 30 and one aged 80 or older. What the authors observed across the whole study: Bulk unsorted PBMC profiling prevented conclusive comparison of naive and antigen-experienced compartments. Donor CMV infection status was unknown, potentially confounding age-related changes in expanded clonotypes. The long-lived group showed more naive CD4+ T cells, fewer expanded clones and increased TCR diversity than the aged group, suggesting age selection. A strong correlation was found between observed TCR beta diversity and the percentage of naive T cells measured by flow cytometry. Estimates of total diversity based on one million sequenced T cells were considered lower bounds and underestimates. As age increased, observed TCR beta diversity per million T cells dropped in a roughly linear way, and a significant reduction was already evident by age about 40.

Looking up the germline V gene yields CDR1 LGHNA and CDR2 YNFKEQ. Its CDR3 holds 13 amino acids, cysteine through phenylalanine. The DNA shown is the 39-base CDR3, in frame from base 1. Trimming leaves V shorter by 8 bases and J shorter by 5 bases, with the junction holding 5 bases beyond the gene matches. The donors were roughly 38 Caucasian individuals from Russia, aged roughly 6 to 100 years, who were systemically healthy. Each donor gave ten milliliters of peripheral blood, collected into EDTA-treated Vacutainer tubes. Ficoll-Paque density-gradient centrifugation was used to isolate PBMCs, with at least 7 million obtained per sample. Trizol reagent was used to extract total RNA from PBMCs, with at least 6 micrograms per sample. For every donor, flow cytometry on a PBMC aliquot measured the percentage of naive CD45RAhigh/CD27high T cells. The protocol used for the library was 5' RACE. Sequencing relied on an Illumina HiSeq 2500. A second PCR of roughly 7 to 11 cycles was run with a J-beta primer mix and a sample-barcoded 5' primer. A unique molecular identifier was introduced onto each TCR beta cDNA molecule by a template-switch 5' adaptor carrying 12 random nucleotides. Each sample yielded at least 2.5 million CDR3-containing paired-end reads. First-strand cDNA was synthesized from all RNA with the Mint cDNA synthesis kit, primed by a TRBC-specific oligonucleotide. Following uracil-DNA glycosylase treatment, all cDNA underwent a first 18-cycle PCR with the universal primers M1SS and BC2_uni_R. Turning to the authors' computational methods: For normalization, 1 million high-quality reads, each with a distinct molecular identifier, were randomly selected from each sample. Reads sharing molecular identifiers were discarded rather than binned into consensus sequences. CDR3 identification, clonotype clustering and error correction used MiTCR with a Q25 quality threshold and the strictest error-elimination algorithm. Lower-bound total TCR beta diversity was estimated with a nonparametric unseen species model using Euler transformation. TCRdb cleaned the public reads at Q25 with fastp, built clones with MiXCR and kept in-frame beta chains. Here each entry gathers all rows of one CDR3 protein and keeps the most common genes and DNA. TCRdb assigned the V and J calls; the authors' analysis was not used. The sample table holds 800,000 to 900,000 distinct CDR3 sequences, of which 55% to 65% were seen once. The ten biggest clones cover about a quarter of the sample.

Remarks on this clonotype: Its antigen is currently not known. No qualities accompany the bases; no much larger clone lies one base away.

Sequencing used blood. The TCR was taken from a man aged 30 to 39 in good health. Here the chain combines TRBV4-2 and TRBJ2-1; a stretch of 8 junction bases matches TRBD1. The CDR3 corresponds to CASGPGGNNEQFF. Here is the DNA: TGTGCCAGCGGCCCAGGGGGCAACAATGAGCAGTTCTTC.